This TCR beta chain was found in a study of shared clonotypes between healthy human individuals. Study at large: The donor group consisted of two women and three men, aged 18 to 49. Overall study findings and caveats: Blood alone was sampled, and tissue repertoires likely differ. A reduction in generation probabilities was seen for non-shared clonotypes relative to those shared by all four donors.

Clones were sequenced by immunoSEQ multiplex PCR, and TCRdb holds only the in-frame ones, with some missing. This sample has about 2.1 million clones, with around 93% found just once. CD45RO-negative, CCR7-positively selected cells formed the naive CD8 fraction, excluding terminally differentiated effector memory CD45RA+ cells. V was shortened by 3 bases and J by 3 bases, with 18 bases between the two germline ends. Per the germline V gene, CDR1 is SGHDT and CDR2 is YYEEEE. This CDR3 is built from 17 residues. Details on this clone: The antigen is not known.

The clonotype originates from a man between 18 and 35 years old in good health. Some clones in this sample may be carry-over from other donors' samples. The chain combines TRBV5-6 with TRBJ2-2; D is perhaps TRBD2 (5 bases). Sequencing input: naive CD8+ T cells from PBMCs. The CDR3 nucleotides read TGTGCCAGCAGCTCTCCCCCATGGAAGGAGGACACCGGGGAGCTGTTTTTT. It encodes CASSSPPWKEDTGELFF.